The present T cell receptor beta chain was sequenced within a study of OX40 agonist ivuxolimab in advanced cancers. About the research overall: The patients got ivuxolimab, which is an agonistic anti-OX40 (CD134) antibody.

About this clone itself: Its cognate antigen is unknown.

V lost 4 bases and J lost 6; bases outside the gene matches: 3. The germline gives CDR1 SGHRS, CDR2 YFSETQ. This CDR3 has 13 amino acids. Here immunoSEQ multiplex PCR was the method, and the copy in TCRdb shows in-frame clones only, minus some. The data contain over 45,000 clones, 80% to 85% of them singletons. Broader study findings: Researchers did not determine the expanded peripheral T cells' antigen specificity. The CD4+ and CD8+ T cells in the blood had expanded clonally by week 6 at 0.1 to 3.0 mg/kg.

This TCR was sampled from an adult with an advanced solid tumor such as melanoma, head and neck, liver or kidney cancer. The sequencing used CD4+ or CD8+ T cells sorted from blood, collected in a trial of the OX40 agonist ivuxolimab. The rearrangement joins TRBV5-1 to TRBJ1-2, with 10 bases aligning to TRBD1. The CDR3 sequence: CASSGQGEDGYTF. DNA of the CDR3: TGCGCCAGCAGCGGACAGGGGGAAGATGGCTACACCTTC.